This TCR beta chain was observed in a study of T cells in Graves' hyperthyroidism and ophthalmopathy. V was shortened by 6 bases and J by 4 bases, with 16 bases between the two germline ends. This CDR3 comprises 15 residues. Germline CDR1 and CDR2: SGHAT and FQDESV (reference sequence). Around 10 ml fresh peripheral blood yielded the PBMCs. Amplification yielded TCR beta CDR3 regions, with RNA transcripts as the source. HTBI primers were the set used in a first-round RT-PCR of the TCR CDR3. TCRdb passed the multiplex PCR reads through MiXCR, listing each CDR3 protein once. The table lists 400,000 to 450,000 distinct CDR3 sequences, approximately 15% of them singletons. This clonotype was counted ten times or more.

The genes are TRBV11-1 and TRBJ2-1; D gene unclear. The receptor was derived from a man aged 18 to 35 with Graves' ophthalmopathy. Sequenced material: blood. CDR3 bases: TGTGCCAGCAGTGTATCTCGGCTGTATTACAATGAGCAGTTCTTC. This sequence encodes CASSVSRLYYNEQFF.